This record looks at one T cell receptor beta chain sequence and its context. Its antigen is unknown. This entry comes from a study of response to subunit inactivated influenza vaccine. Study-level findings and limits: Authors suggested seasonal influenza vaccinations each recruit few new T cells.

A single record per CDR3 protein comes from TCRdb applying MiXCR to the RT-PCR reads. The data contain 500,000 or so distinct CDR3 sequences, more than 15% of them singletons. The CDR3 runs 15 residues. Germline V CDR1 and CDR2: SGHVS, FNYEAQ. Trimming removed 2 bases from V and 7 bases from J; junction bases left unmatched: 7. The V gene is TRBV7-6, the J gene TRBJ2-2; 7 bases are a match to TRBD2. This receptor was obtained from a man aged 50-75 years who received an inactivated influenza vaccine. This specimen was CD4+ T cells sorted from PBMCs, taken around 25 months after vaccination. The CDR3 sequence is CASSLLGLAVGELFF. For the CDR3, the DNA is TGTGCCAGCAGCTTATTGGGCCTAGCGGTCGGGGAGCTGTTTTTT.